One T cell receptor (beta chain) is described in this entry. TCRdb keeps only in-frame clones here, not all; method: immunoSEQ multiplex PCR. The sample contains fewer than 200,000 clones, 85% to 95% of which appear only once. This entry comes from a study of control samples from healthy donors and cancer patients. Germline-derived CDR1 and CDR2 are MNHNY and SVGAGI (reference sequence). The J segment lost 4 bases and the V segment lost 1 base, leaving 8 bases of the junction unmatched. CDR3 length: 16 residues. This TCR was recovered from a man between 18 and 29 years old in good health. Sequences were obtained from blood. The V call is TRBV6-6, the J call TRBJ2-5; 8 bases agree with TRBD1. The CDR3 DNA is TGTGCCAGCAGTTACTGGATTGGACAGGGCGCAGAGACCCAGTACTTC. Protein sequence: CASSYWIGQGAETQYF.